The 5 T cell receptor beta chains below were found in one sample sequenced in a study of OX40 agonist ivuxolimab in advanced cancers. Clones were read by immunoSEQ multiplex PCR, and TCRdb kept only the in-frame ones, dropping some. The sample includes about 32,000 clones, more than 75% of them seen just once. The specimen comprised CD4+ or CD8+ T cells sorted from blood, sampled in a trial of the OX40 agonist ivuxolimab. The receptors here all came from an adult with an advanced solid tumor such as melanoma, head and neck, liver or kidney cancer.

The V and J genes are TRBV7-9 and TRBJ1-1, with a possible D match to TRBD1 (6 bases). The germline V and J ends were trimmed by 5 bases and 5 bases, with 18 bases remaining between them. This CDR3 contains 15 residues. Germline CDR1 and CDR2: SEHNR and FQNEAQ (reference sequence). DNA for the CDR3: TGTGCCAGCAGCCTCACCCGACAGGCGGGGACTGAAGCTTTCTTT. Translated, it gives CASSLTRQAGTEAFF.

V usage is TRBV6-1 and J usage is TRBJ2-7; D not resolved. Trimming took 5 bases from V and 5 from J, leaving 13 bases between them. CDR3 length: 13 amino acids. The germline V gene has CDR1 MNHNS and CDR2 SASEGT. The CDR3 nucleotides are TGTGCCAGCAGTCGCCGGGCTGAGGACGAGCAGTACTTC. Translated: CASSRRAEDEQYF.

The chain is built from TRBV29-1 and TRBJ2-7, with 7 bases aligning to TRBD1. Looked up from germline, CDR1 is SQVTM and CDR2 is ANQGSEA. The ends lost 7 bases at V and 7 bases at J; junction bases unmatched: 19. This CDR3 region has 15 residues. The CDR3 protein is CSAGGPGQPDGEQYF. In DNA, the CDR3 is TGCAGCGCTGGCGGGCCGGGACAGCCCGATGGGGAGCAGTACTTC.

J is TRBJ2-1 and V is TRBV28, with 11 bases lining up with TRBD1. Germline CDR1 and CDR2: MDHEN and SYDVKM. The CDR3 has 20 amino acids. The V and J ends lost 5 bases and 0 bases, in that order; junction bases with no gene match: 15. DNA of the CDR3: TGTGCCAGCAGTCCCCTTATCTCCGGGACAGGGGGAAGCTCCTACAATGAGCAGTTCTTC. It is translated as CASSPLISGTGGSSYNEQFF.

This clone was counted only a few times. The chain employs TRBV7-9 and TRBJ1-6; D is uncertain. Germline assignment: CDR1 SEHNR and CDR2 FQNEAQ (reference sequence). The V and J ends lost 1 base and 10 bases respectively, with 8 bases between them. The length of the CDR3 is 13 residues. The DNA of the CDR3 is TGTGCCAGCAGCTTAGTTTCAGACTCACCCCTCCACTTT. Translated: CASSLVSDSPLHF.